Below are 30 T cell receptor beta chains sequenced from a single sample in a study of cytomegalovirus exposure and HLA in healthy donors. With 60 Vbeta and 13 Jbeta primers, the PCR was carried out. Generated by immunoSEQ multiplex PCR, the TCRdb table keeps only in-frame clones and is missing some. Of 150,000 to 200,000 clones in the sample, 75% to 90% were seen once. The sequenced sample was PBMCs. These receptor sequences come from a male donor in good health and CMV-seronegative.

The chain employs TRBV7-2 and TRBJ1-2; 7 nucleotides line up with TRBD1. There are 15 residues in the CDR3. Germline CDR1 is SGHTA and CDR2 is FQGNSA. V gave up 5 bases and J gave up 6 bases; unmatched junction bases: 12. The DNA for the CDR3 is TGTGCCAGCAGCACTAAACGGACAGGATCTAATGGCTACACCTTC. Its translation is CASSTKRTGSNGYTF. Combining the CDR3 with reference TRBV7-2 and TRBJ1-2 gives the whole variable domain GAGVSQSPSNKVTEKGKDVELRCDPISGHTALYWYRQSLGQGLEFLIYFQGNSAPDKSGLPSDRFSAERTGGSVSTLTIQRTQQEDSAVYLCASSTKRTGSNGYTFGSGTRLTVV.

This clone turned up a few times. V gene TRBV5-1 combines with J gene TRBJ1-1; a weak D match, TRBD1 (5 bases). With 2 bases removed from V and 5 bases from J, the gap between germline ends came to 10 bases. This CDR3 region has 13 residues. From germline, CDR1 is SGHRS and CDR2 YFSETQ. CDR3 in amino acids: CASSFQGRTEAFF. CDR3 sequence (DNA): TGCGCCAGCAGCTTTCAGGGAAGGACTGAAGCTTTCTTT.

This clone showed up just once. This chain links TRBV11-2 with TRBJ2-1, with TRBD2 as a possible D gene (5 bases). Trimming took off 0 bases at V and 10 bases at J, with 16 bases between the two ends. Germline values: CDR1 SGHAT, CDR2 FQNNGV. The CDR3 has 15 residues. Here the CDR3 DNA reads TGTGCCAGCAGCTTAGAAACTTTTTCAGGACTGGAGCAGTTCTTC. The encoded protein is CASSLETFSGLEQFF.

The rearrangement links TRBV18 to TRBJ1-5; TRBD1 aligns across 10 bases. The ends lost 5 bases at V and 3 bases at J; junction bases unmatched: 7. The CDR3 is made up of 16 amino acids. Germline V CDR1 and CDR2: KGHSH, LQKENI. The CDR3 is CASSGLGQGNNQPQHF. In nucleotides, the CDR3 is TGTGCCAGCTCAGGGCTGGGACAGGGGAACAATCAGCCCCAGCATTTT.

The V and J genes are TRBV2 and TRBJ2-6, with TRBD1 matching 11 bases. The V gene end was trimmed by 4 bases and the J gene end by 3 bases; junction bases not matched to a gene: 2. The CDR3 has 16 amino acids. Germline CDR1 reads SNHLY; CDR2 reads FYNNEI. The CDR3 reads CASSGTGGIGANVLTF. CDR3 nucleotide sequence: TGTGCCAGCAGTGGGACAGGGGGCATTGGGGCCAACGTCCTGACTTTC. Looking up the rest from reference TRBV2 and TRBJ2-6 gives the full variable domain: EPEVTQTPSHQVTQMGQEVILRCVPISNHLYFYWYRQILGQKVEFLVSFYNNEISEKSEIFDDQFSVERPDGSNFTLKIRSTKLEDSAMYFCASSGTGGIGANVLTFGAGSRLTVL.

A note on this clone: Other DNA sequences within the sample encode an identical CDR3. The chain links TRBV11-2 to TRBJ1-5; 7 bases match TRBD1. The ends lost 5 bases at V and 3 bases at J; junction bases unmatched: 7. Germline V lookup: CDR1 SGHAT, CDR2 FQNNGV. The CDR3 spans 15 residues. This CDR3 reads CASSLSGQYNQPQHF. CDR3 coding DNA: TGTGCCAGCAGCCTGTCGGGACAGTACAATCAGCCCCAGCATTTT.

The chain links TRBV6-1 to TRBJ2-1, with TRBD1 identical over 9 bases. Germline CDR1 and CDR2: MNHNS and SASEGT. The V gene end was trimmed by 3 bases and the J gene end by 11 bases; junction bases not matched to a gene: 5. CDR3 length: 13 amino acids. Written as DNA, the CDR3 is TGTGCCAGCAGTGAGACAGGGGGATACAAGCAGTTCTTC. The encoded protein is CASSETGGYKQFF.

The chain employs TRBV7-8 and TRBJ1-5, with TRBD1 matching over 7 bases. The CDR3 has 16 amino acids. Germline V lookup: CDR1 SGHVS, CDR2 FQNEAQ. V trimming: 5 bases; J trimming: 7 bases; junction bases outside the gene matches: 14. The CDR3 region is CASSPDDRELRQPQHF. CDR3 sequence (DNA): TGTGCCAGCAGCCCGGATGACAGGGAGTTGCGGCAGCCCCAGCATTTT.

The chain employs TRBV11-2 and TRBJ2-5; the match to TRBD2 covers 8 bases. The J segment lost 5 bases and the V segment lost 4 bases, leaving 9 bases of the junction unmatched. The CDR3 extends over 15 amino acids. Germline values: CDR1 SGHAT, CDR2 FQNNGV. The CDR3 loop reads CASSSGTSIPETQYF. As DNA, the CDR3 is TGTGCCAGCAGCTCCGGGACTAGTATCCCGGAGACCCAGTACTTC.

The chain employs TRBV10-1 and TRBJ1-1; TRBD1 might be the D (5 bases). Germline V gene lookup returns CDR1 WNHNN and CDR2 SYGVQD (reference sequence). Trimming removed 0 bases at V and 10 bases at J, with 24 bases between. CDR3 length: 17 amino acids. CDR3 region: CASSESKGSRYNKAAFF. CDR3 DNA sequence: TGCGCCAGCAGTGAGTCGAAGGGGTCCAGGTACAACAAGGCAGCTTTCTTT.

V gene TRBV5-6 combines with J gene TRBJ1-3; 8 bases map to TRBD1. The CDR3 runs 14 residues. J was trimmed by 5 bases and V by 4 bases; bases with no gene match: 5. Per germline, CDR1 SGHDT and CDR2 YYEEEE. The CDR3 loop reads CASSHGTGRNTIYF. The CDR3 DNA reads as TGTGCCAGCAGCCACGGGACAGGAAGAAACACCATATATTTT. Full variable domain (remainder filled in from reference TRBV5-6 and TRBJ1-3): DAGVTQSPTHLIKTRGQQVTLRCSPKSGHDTVSWYQQALGQGPQFIFQYYEEEERQRGNFPDRFSGHQFPNYSSELNVNALLLGDSALYLCASSHGTGRNTIYFGEGSWLTVV.

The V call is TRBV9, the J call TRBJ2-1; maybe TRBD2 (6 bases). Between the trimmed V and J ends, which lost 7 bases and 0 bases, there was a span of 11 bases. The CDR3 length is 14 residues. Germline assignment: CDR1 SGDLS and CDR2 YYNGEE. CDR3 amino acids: CASGGVSSYNEQFF. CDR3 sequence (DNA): TGTGCCAGCGGAGGGGTTAGCTCCTACAATGAGCAGTTCTTC.

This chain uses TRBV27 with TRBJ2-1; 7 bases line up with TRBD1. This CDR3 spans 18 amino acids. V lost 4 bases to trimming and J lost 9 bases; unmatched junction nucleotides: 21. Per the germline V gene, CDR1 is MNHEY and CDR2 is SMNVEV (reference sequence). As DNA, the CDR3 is TGTGCCAGCAGTTCCCCCGTCCGGGACAGTCCCTTTCAGGGTGAGCAGTTCTTC. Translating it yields CASSSPVRDSPFQGEQFF.

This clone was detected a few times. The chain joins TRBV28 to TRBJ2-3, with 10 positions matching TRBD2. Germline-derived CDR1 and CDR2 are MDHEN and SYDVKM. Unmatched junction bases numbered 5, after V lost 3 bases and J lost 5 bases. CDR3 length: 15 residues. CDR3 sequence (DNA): TGTGCCAGCAGTTTCTCCGGACTAGCGGAAGATACGCAGTATTTT. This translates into CASSFSGLAEDTQYF.

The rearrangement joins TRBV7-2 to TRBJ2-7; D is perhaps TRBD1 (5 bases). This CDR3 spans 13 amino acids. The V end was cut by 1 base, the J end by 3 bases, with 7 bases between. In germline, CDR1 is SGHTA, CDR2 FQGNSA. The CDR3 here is CASSLGQNYEQYF. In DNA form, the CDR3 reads TGTGCCAGCAGCTTAGGACAGAACTACGAGCAGTACTTC.

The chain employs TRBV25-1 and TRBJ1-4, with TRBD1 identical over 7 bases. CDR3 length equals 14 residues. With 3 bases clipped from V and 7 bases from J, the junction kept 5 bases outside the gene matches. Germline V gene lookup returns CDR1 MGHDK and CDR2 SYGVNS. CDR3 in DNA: TGTGCCAGCAGTGAGACAGGGCTCCGTGAAAAACTGTTTTTT. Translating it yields CASSETGLREKLFF.

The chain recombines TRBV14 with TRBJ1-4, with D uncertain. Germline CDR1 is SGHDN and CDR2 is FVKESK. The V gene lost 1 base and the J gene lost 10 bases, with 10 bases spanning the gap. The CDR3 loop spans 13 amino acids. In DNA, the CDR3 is TGTGCCAGCAGCCAAGGCATTCGCGGAAAACTGTTTTTT. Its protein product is CASSQGIRGKLFF.

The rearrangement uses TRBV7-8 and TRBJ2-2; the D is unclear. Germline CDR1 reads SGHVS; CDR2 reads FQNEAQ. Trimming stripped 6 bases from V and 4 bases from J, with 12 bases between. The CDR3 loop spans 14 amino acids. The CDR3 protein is CASSQIKRTGELFF. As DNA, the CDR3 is TGTGCCAGCAGTCAGATAAAACGCACCGGGGAGCTGTTTTTT.

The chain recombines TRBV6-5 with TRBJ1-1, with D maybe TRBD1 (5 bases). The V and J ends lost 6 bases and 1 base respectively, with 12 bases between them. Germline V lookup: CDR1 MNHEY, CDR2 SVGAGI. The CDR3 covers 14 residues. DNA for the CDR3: TGTGCCAGCAGGAAAAATCAGGGGAACACTGAAGCTTTCTTT. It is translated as CASRKNQGNTEAFF.

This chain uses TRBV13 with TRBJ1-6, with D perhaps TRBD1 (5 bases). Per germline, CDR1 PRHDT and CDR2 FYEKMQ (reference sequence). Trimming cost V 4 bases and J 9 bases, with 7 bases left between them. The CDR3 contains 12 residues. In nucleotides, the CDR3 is TGTGCCAGCAGCTGGGGCCGTTCACCCCTCCACTTT. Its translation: CASSWGRSPLHF.

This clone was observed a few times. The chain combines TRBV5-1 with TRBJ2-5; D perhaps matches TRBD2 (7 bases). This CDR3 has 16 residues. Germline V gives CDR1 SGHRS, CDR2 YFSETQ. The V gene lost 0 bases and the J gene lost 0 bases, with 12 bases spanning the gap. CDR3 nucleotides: TGCGCCAGCAGCTTGGCGGGGGGCACTGACCAAGAGACCCAGTACTTC. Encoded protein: CASSLAGGTDQETQYF. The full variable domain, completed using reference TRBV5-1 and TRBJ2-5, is KAGVTQTPRYLIKTRGQQVTLSCSPISGHRSVSWYQQTPGQGLQFLFEYFSETQRNKGNFPGRFSGRQFSNSRSEMNVSTLELGDSALYLCASSLAGGTDQETQYFGPGTRLLVL.

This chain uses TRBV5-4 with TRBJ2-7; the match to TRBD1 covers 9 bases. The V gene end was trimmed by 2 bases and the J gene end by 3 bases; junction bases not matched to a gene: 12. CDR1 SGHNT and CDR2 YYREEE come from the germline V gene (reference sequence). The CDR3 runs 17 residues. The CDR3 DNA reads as TGTGCCAGCAGCTTAGTACCTACAGGGGGCGCGAACTACGAGCAGTACTTC. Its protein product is CASSLVPTGGANYEQYF.

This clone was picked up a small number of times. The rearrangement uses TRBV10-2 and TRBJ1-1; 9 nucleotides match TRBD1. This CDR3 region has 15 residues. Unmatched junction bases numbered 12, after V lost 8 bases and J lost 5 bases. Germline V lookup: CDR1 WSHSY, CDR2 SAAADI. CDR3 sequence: CASEGPQGARTEAFF. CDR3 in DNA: TGCGCCAGCGAGGGGCCACAGGGGGCGCGGACTGAAGCTTTCTTT.

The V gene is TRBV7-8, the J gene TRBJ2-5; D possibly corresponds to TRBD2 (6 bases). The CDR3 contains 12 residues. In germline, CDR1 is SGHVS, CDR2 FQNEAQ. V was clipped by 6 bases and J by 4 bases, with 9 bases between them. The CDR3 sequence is CASRQEGETQYF. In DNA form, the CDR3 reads TGTGCCAGCAGGCAGGAGGGAGAGACCCAGTACTTC.

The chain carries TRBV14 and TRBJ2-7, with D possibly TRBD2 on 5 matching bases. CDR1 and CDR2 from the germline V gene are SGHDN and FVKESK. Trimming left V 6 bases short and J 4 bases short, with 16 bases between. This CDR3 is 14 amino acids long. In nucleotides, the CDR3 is TGTGCCAGCAGTAGGACTCCGGTGGCGTACGAGCAGTACTTC. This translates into CASSRTPVAYEQYF.

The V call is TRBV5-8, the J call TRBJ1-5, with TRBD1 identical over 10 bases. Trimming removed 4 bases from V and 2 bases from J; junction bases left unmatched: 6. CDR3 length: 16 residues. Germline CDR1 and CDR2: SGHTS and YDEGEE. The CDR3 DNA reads TGTGCCAGCAGCACCCGGGACAGGGGTCGCAATCAGCCCCAGCATTTT. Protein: CASSTRDRGRNQPQHF.

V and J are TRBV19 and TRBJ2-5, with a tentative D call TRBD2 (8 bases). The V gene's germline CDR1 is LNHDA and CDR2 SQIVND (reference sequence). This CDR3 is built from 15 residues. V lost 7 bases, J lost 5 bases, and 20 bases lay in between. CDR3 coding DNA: TGTGCCAGTACCACCGGGGGGGCGACAGGGGAGACCCAGTACTTC. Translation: CASTTGGATGETQYF.

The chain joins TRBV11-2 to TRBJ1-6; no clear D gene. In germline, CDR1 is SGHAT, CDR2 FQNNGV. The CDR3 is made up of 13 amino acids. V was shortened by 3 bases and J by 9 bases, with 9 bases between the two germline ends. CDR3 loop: CASSFQRGSPLHF. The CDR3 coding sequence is TGTGCCAGCAGCTTCCAGCGGGGTTCACCCCTCCACTTT.

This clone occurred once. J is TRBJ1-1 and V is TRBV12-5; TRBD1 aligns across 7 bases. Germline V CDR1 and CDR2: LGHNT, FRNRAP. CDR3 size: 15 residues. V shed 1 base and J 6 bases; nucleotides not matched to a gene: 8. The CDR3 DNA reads TGTGCTAGTGGTTTGGACCCCCAGGGGGGTGCTGAAGCTTTCTTT. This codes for CASGLDPQGGAEAFF.

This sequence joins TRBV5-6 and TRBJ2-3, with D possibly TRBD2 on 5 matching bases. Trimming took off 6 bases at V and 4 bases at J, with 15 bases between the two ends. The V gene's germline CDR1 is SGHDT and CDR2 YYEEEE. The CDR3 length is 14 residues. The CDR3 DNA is TGTGCCAGCATTGAGGGCCCGACGGCAGATACGCAGTATTTT. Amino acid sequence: CASIEGPTADTQYF.